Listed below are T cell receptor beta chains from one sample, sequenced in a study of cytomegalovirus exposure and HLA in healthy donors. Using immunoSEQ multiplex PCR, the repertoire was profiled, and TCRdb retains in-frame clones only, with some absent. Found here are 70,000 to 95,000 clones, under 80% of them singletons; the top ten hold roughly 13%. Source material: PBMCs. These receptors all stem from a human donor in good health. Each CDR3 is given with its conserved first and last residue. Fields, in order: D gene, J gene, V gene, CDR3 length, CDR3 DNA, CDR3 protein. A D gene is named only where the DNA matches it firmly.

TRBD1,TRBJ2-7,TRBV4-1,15,TGCGCCAGCAGCCGACCCGGGACAGGGATCTACGAGCAGTACTTC,CASSRPGTGIYEQYF
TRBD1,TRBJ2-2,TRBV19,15,TGTGCCAGTAGTATAGTTGGGACAGTCCCCGGGGAGCTGTTTTTT,CASSIVGTVPGELFF
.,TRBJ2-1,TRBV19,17,TGTGCCAGTAGTACCGGGACTTTTATCTCCTCCTACAATGAGCAGTTCTTC,CASSTGTFISSYNEQFF
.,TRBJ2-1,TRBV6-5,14,TGTGCCAGCAGGACAGTATTCGCCTACAATGAGCAGTTCTTC,CASRTVFAYNEQFF
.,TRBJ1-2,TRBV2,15,TGTGCCAGCAGGCAGAACAGGGAAACGTCCTATGGCTACACCTTC,CASRQNRETSYGYTF
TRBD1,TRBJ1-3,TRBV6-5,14,TGTGCCAGCAGTCGACAGGGGGCTGGAAACACCATATATTTT,CASSRQGAGNTIYF
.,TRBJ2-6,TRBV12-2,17,TGTGCAAGTCGCTTAGATTCCCACAGGGGCTGGGCCAACGTCCTGACTTTC,CASRLDSHRGWANVLTF
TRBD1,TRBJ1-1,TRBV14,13,TGTGCCAGCAGGCATACAGGGGTCGCTGAAGCTTTCTTT,CASRHTGVAEAFF
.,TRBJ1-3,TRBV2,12,TGTGCCAGTCAGGGCTCTGGAAACACCATATATTTT,CASQGSGNTIYF
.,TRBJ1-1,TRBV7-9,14,TGTGCCAGCAGCCGGGGGTGGCAGTTCACTGAAGCTTTCTTT,CASSRGWQFTEAFF
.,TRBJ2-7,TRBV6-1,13,TGTGCCAGCAGTGAAGCGTCAGGCTACGAGCAGTACTTC,CASSEASGYEQYF